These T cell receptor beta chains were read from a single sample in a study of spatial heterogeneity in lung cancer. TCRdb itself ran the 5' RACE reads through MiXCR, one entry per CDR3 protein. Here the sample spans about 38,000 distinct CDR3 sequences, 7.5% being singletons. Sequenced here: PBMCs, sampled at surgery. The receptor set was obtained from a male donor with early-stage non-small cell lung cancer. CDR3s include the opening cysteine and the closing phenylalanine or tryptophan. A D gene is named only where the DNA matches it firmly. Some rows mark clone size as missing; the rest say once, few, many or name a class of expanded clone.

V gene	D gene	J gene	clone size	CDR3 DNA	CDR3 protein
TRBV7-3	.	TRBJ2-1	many	TGTGCCAGCAGCGCATCTGGGCAATACAATGAGCAGTTCTTC	CASSASGQYNEQFF
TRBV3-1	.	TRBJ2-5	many	TGTGCCAGCAGCCATGGAGAGACCCAGTACTTC	CASSHGETQYF
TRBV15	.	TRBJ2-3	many	TGTGCCACCAGCAGGGGGTTTGGGACGGCAGATACGCAGTATTTT	CATSRGFGTADTQYF
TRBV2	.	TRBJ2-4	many	TGTGCCAGCAGTGAGATTCCGCAGGGCGGCATTCAGTACTTC	CASSEIPQGGIQYF
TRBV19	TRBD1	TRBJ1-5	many	TGTGCCAGACAGGGGAGAGGCAATCAGCCCCAGCATTTT	CARQGRGNQPQHF
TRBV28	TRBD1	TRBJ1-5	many	TGTGCCACGGAAACAGGGGAAGGGGTTCGCAATCAGCCCCAGCATTTT	CATETGEGVRNQPQHF
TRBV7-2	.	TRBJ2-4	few	TGTGCCAGCAGCTTAGATTCATCTAGAGGAAACATTCAGTACTTC	CASSLDSSRGNIQYF
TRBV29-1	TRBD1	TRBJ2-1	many	TGCAGCGTTTGGACAGGGGGCTCCTACAATGAGCAGTTCTTC	CSVWTGGSYNEQFF
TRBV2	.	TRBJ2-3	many	TGTGCCAGCAGGAGTATTAGCACAGATACGCAGTATTTT	CASRSISTDTQYF
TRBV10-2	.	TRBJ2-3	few	TGCGCCAGCAGTGAGTCGATAGCGGTGGGCACAGATACGCAGTATTTT	CASSESIAVGTDTQYF
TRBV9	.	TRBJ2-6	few	TGTGCCAGCAGCGTAGAGGCAGGGACCGGGGCCAACGTCCTGACTTTC	CASSVEAGTGANVLTF
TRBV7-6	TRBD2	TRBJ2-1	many	TGTGCCAGCAGCTTTGTGCGGGAGGATGAGCAGTTCTTC	CASSFVREDEQFF
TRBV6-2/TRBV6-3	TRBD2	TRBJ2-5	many	TGTGCCAGCTATAGCGGGGGGCGAGAGACCCAGTACTTC	CASYSGGRETQYF
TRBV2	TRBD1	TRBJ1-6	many	TGTGCCAGCAGGCCGGGGACAGTGGACTCACCCCTCCACTTT	CASRPGTVDSPLHF
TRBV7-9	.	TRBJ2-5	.	TGTGCCAGCAGCTTAAGGGTGTCAGCGCTAGAAGAGACCCAGTACTTC	CASSLRVSALEETQYF
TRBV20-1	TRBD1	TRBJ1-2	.	TGCAGTGCTAAAACCGGAGGGACAGGGGGCAGTGGCTACACCTTC	CSAKTGGTGGSGYTF
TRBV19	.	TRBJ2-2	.	TGTGTCAGTAGTATAGTTCAGGCTGTCGGGGAGCTGTTTTTT	CVSSIVQAVGELFF
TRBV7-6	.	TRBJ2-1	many	TGTGCCAGCAGCTCCAGGGGTGGCGAGCAGTTCTTC	CASSSRGGEQFF
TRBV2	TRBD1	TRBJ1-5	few	TGTGCCAGCAGTGGGGACAGGGGGCATCAGCCCCAGCATTTT	CASSGDRGHQPQHF
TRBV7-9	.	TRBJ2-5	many	TGTGCCAGCAGCTCAGGACAGAGACCGACCCAGTACTTC	CASSSGQRPTQYF
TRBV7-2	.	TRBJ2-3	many	TGTGCCAGCAGCCCACCGGGACTGGGTACGCAGTATTTT	CASSPPGLGTQYF
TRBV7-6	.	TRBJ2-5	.	TGTGCCAGCAGCTTAAGTGGCCAAGAGACCCAGTACTTC	CASSLSGQETQYF
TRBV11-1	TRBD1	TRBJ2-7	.	TGTGCCAGCAGCATGACAGGGGGCTTCAACGAGCAGTACTTC	CASSMTGGFNEQYF
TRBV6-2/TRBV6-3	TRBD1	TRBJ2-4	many	TGTGCCAGCAGTACCACAGGGGGCTCCAAAAACATTCAGTACTTC	CASSTTGGSKNIQYF
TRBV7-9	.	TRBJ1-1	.	TGTGCCAGCGGCAGGGAGGGGGGGACTGAAGCTTTCTTT	CASGREGGTEAFF